Here is one T cell receptor beta chain with its context. The sample originates from a study of TIL therapy for anti-PD-1-resistant metastatic lung cancer. At the level of the study: Patients had a median age of about 50 years (range about 35-85).

The germline V gene has CDR1 MNHEY and CDR2 SMNVEV (reference sequence). The V and J ends lost 0 bases and 9 bases respectively, with 9 bases between them. The CDR3 has 13 residues. Time point specified: pre-treatment sample, taken before nivolumab and TIL therapy. Sequencing used immunoSEQ v3. Data came from immunoSEQ multiplex PCR; TCRdb stores just in-frame clones and leaves some out. The sample carries some 52,000 clones, 70% to 80% recorded once. The sequences come from blood, collected at baseline. V usage is TRBV27 and J usage is TRBJ2-1, with a possible D match to TRBD2 (5 bases). The TCR originated in a woman aged 30 to 85 with non-small cell lung cancer. The chain's CDR3 is CASSLSGLVEQFF. CDR3 nucleotides: TGTGCCAGCAGTTTATCCGGACTTGTTGAGCAGTTCTTC.